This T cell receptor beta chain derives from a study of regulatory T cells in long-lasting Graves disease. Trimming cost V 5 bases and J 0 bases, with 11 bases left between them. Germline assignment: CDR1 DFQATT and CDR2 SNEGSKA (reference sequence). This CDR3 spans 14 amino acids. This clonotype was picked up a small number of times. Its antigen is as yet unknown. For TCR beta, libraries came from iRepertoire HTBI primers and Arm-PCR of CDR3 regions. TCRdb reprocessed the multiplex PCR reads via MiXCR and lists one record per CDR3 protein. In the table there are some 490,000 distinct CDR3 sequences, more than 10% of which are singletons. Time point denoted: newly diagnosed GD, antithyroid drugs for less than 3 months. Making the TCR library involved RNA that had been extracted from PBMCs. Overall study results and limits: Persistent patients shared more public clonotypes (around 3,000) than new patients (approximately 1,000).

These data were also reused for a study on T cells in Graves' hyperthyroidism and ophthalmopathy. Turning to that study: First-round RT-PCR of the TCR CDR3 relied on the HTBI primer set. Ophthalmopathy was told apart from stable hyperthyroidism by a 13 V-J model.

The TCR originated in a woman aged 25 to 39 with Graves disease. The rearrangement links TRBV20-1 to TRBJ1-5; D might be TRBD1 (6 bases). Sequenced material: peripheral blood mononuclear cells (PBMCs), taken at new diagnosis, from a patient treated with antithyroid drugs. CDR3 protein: CSAADRDSNQPQHF. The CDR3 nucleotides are TGCAGTGCTGCGGACAGAGATAGCAATCAGCCCCAGCATTTT.